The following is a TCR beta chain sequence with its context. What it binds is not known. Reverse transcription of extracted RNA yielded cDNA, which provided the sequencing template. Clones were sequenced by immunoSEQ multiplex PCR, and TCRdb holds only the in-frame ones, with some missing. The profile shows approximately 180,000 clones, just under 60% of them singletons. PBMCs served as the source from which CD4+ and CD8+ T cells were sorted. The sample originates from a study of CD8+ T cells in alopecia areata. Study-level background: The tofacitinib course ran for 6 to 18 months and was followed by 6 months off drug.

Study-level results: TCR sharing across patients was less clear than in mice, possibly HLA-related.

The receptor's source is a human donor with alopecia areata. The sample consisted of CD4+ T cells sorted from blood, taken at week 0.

The chain's CDR3 is CASSPGLAGGPQDGELFF. Written as DNA, the CDR3 is TGTGCCAGCAGCCCAGGACTAGCGGGGGGCCCCCAGGACGGGGAGCTGTTTTTT. V and J are TRBV11-3 and TRBJ2-2; TRBD2 aligns across 14 bases. The CDR3 consists of 18 residues. After removal of 5 bases from V and 7 bases from J, the junction contained 12 bases not matched to a gene. Germline CDR1 is SGHNT and CDR2 is YENEEA.